This passage covers 21 T cell receptor beta chains from one sample sequenced in a study of CD4 T cells in relation to SARS-CoV-2 and coronaviruses. Unexposed donor CD4+ T cells date from 2011-2018, before the COVID-19 pandemic. Isolation of CD4+ T cells took place after approximately 10 days in culture. For these receptors, no antigen is known. TCRdb keeps only in-frame clones here, not all; method: immunoSEQ multiplex PCR. The sample holds some 29,000 clones, approximately 76% seen once. The sample taken for sequencing was CD4+ T cells from PBMCs, cultured in vitro. These TCRs come from a human donor in good health.

This chain links TRBV30 with TRBJ1-6; no clear D. The CDR3 is 13 residues long. V lost 2 bases, J lost 7 bases, and 9 bases lay in between. Germline V gene sequence: CDR1 GTSNPN, CDR2 SVGIG (reference sequence). The CDR3 is CAWSLSVNSPLHF. As DNA, the CDR3 is TGTGCCTGGAGTTTATCAGTAAATTCACCCCTCCACTTT.

The CDR3 loop is CASSLREGVYGYTF. The CDR3 region has the DNA TGTGCCAGCAGCTTAAGGGAGGGGGTGTATGGCTACACCTTC. This chain uses TRBV7-9 with TRBJ1-2; D perhaps matches TRBD1 (6 bases). Germline CDR1 is SEHNR and CDR2 is FQNEAQ (reference sequence). The CDR3 length is 14 residues. The V end was cut by 2 bases, the J end by 5 bases, with 12 bases between. Complete variable domain (other parts from reference TRBV7-9 and TRBJ1-2): DTGVSQNPRHKITKRGQNVTFRCDPISEHNRLYWYRQTLGQGPEFLTYFQNEAQLEKSRLLSDRFSAERPKGSFSTLEIQRTEQGDSAMYLCASSLREGVYGYTFGSGTRLTVV.

V gene TRBV13 combines with J gene TRBJ1-1; D gene unclear. V gave up 0 bases and J gave up 6 bases, with 11 bases separating them. The CDR3 length is 14 residues. CDR1 and CDR2 from the germline V gene are PRHDT and FYEKMQ (reference sequence). The CDR3 sequence: CASSLGAGRAEAFF. The DNA for the CDR3 is TGTGCCAGCAGCTTAGGGGCAGGAAGGGCTGAAGCTTTCTTT.

The chain employs TRBV12-3 or TRBV12-4 and TRBJ2-1; D is ambiguous. The CDR3 extends over 13 amino acids. Deletions cut 4 bases from V and 15 bases from J, with 19 bases between. The CDR3 protein is CASSSSGVGRTFF. For the CDR3, the DNA is TGTGCCAGCAGTTCCTCCGGCGTGGGAAGGACGTTCTTC.

CDR3 region: CASSQRDYVYEQYF. For the CDR3, the DNA is TGTGCCAGCAGCCAGAGGGACTACGTCTACGAGCAGTACTTC. V gene TRBV9 combines with J gene TRBJ2-7; 7 positions agree with TRBD2. This CDR3 is built from 14 residues. Trimming took 4 bases from V and 3 from J; bases not matched to a gene: 7. Germline V gene data show CDR1 as SGDLS and CDR2 as YYNGEE.

This clone was found once. V is TRBV2 and J is TRBJ2-7, with a weak D call TRBD1 (5 bases). CDR1 is SNHLY, CDR2 FYNNEI, per germline. The CDR3 consists of 15 residues. Trimming left V 4 bases short and J 0 bases short, with 13 bases between. The DNA of the CDR3 is TGTGCCAGCAGTGGGACATATTCCGGCTCCTACGAGCAGTACTTC. This encodes CASSGTYSGSYEQYF.

The chain recombines TRBV3-1 (or the pseudogene TRBV3-2) with TRBJ2-7, with no clear D. Trimming stripped 10 bases from V and 0 bases from J, with 7 bases between. Looked up from germline, CDR1 is LGHDT and CDR2 is YNNKEL (reference sequence). The CDR3 has 11 residues. CDR3 residues: CATSSSYEQYF. The CDR3 DNA reads as TGTGCCACCTCCAGCTCCTACGAGCAGTACTTC.

This clone showed up just a few times. J is TRBJ2-7 and V is TRBV2, with D tentatively TRBD2 (6 bases). CDR3 size: 15 residues. V lost 4 bases and J lost 0, with 13 bases in between. Looked up from germline, CDR1 is SNHLY and CDR2 is FYNNEI. The DNA of the CDR3 is TGTGCCAGCAGTGTACGCGGGGCAATCTCCTACGAGCAGTACTTC. It yields the protein CASSVRGAISYEQYF.

This rearrangement joins TRBV2 to TRBJ2-7; tentative D call: TRBD1 (5 bases). Trimming took off 8 bases at V and 2 bases at J, with 16 bases between the two ends. The CDR3 spans 14 residues. CDR1 SNHLY and CDR2 FYNNEI come from the germline V gene. CDR3 DNA sequence: TGTGCCAGCCGCCCTAATAGGGGAACCTACGAGCAGTACTTC. Protein: CASRPNRGTYEQYF.

The chain joins TRBV5-1 to TRBJ2-1; a weak D match, TRBD2 (5 bases). V was clipped by 6 bases and J by 6 bases, with 13 bases between them. The germline gives CDR1 SGHRS, CDR2 YFSETQ. There are 13 residues in the CDR3. CDR3 region: CASMRDSANEQFF. DNA for the CDR3: TGCGCCAGCATGAGGGATTCAGCCAATGAGCAGTTCTTC.

This sequence joins TRBV7-2 and TRBJ2-4; 7 bases are shared with TRBD2. CDR1 and CDR2 (germline): SGHTA, FQGNSA. The V gene end was trimmed by 10 bases and the J gene end by 3 bases; junction bases not matched to a gene: 12. The CDR3 loop spans 15 amino acids. CDR3 region: CANGSGINGKNIQYF. DNA of the CDR3: TGTGCCAACGGAAGCGGGATTAATGGCAAAAACATTCAGTACTTC.

V is TRBV30 and J is TRBJ1-1; D unclear. Germline CDR1 GTSNPN, CDR2 SVGIG (reference sequence). This CDR3 comprises 14 residues. Deletions cut 2 bases from V and 0 bases from J, with 10 bases between. CDR3 in amino acids: CAWSLPGMNTEAFF. As DNA, the CDR3 is TGTGCCTGGAGTTTACCAGGTATGAACACTGAAGCTTTCTTT.

The DNA of the CDR3 is TGTGCCAGCAGCAACGGACTAGCGGGAGGGCCTGACGAGCAGTACTTC. Protein: CASSNGLAGGPDEQYF. The V and J genes are TRBV7-8 and TRBJ2-7; 15 bases map to TRBD2. The CDR3 totals 16 residues. The ends lost 5 bases at V and 5 bases at J; junction bases unmatched: 7. The V gene's germline CDR1 is SGHVS and CDR2 FQNEAQ.

This chain links TRBV5-6 with TRBJ2-5; 12 bases line up with TRBD2. V lost 3 bases to trimming and J lost 2 bases; unmatched junction nucleotides: 2. This CDR3 is 15 amino acids long. Germline V gives CDR1 SGHDT, CDR2 YYEEEE. DNA for the CDR3: TGTGCCAGCAGCTCTAGCGGGGGGGTTCAAGAGACCCAGTACTTC. This sequence encodes CASSSSGGVQETQYF.

The chain has TRBV18 and TRBJ1-1; 8 bases are shared with TRBD1. The V segment lost 8 bases and the J segment 4 bases; nucleotides outside the gene matches: 6. Germline V gives CDR1 KGHSH, CDR2 LQKENI. CDR3 length equals 13 residues. The CDR3 sequence: CASQQGGITEAFF. DNA for the CDR3: TGTGCCAGCCAACAGGGGGGAATCACTGAAGCTTTCTTT.

The V and J genes are TRBV3-1 (or the pseudogene TRBV3-2) and TRBJ2-1, with 7 nucleotides matching TRBD2. The V gene's germline CDR1 is LGHDT and CDR2 YNNKEL (reference sequence). The CDR3 sequence is 16 residues long. V shed 0 bases, J shed 7 bases, and the junction held 9 bases outside the gene matches. This CDR3 reads CASSQEAGAGLNEQFF. The DNA for the CDR3 is TGTGCCAGCAGCCAAGAGGCGGGAGCGGGTTTGAATGAGCAGTTCTTC.

The genes are TRBV10-3 and TRBJ1-2, with D unresolved. The CDR3 spans 14 residues. CDR1 and CDR2 (germline): ENHRY, SYGVKD. Trimming removed 2 bases at V and 2 bases at J, with 9 bases between. The DNA of the CDR3 is TGTGCCATCAGTGAGCGCAGAGAAAACTATGGCTACACCTTC. Protein product: CAISERRENYGYTF.

This rearrangement joins TRBV5-4 to TRBJ1-4, with 7 positions matching TRBD1. After removal of 1 base from V and 6 bases from J, the junction contained 3 bases not matched to a gene. The CDR3 runs to 14 residues. The germline V gene has CDR1 SGHNT and CDR2 YYREEE (reference sequence). DNA of the CDR3: TGTGCCAGCAGCTTGACAGGGGCGGATGAAAAACTGTTTTTT. Its translation: CASSLTGADEKLFF.

The rearrangement joins TRBV5-1 to TRBJ2-1, with 10 bases that match TRBD2. The trim removed 5 bases at V and 4 bases at J, leaving 21 bases unmatched. Germline CDR1 SGHRS, CDR2 YFSETQ. The CDR3 runs 20 residues. CDR3 DNA: TGCGCCAGCAGAGCAGCTACTACTAGCGGGGCTTTTTCCAGATACAATGAGCAGTTCTTC. This encodes CASRAATTSGAFSRYNEQFF.

J is TRBJ2-7 and V is TRBV19, with 12 bases lining up with TRBD2. The CDR3 spans 15 residues. V lost 5 bases to trimming and J lost 6 bases; unmatched junction nucleotides: 8. Germline lookup yields CDR1 LNHDA and CDR2 SQIVND (reference sequence). The CDR3 DNA is TGTGCCAGTAGTTCCTCGACTAGCGGGAGCCGCGAGCAGTACTTC. This encodes CASSSSTSGSREQYF.

In its sample, this clone was seen once. The CDR3 nucleotides are TGTGCCAGCAGCTCCTGGACAGGGGGGAGCGAGAATGAGCAGTTCTTC. Residues: CASSSWTGGSENEQFF. The chain links TRBV7-2 to TRBJ2-1, with 10 bases lining up with TRBD1. The CDR3 contains 16 residues. V shed 4 bases, J shed 7 bases, and the junction held 10 bases outside the gene matches. CDR1 is SGHTA and CDR2 is FQGNSA in the germline V gene. The full variable domain, completed using reference TRBV7-2 and TRBJ2-1, is GAGVSQSPSNKVTEKGKDVELRCDPISGHTALYWYRQSLGQGLEFLIYFQGNSAPDKSGLPSDRFSAERTGGSVSTLTIQRTQQEDSAVYLCASSSWTGGSENEQFFGPGTRLTVL.